This passage covers 5 T cell receptor beta chains from one sample sequenced in a study of shared clonotypes between healthy human individuals. The assay was immunoSEQ multiplex PCR, and TCRdb's table has in-frame clones only and misses some. The sample has 550,000 to 800,000 clones; roughly 87% are singletons. The sequenced sample consisted of memory CD8+ T cells from PBMCs. Subset in this sample: CD45RO+ cells pooled with CCR7-negative TemRA cells. These receptor sequences come from a young man in good health. Some clones in this sample may be carry-over from other donors' samples.

This clone has a single count. The rearrangement joins TRBV2 to TRBJ2-7; D gene ambiguous. Germline-derived CDR1 and CDR2 are SNHLY and FYNNEI. V gave up 2 bases and J gave up 2 bases, with 13 bases separating them. The CDR3 spans 15 residues. The CDR3 DNA reads TGTGCCAGCAGTGAAATATCCCGAAGGCCCTACGAGCAGTACTTC. Its translation is CASSEISRRPYEQYF.

The J gene is TRBJ1-2, the V gene TRBV7-9; 8 nucleotides agree with TRBD1. CDR1 is SEHNR, CDR2 FQNEAQ, per germline (reference sequence). The ends lost 3 bases at V and 10 bases at J; junction bases unmatched: 4. This CDR3 is 12 amino acids long. The CDR3 DNA is TGTGCCAGCAGCTTGGGACAGGTTTTCTACACCTTC. Translated: CASSLGQVFYTF.

The rearrangement links TRBV9 to TRBJ2-3; a weak D match, TRBD1 (6 bases). V was clipped by 3 bases and J by 2 bases, with 13 bases between them. The CDR3 runs 15 residues. Per the germline V gene, CDR1 is SGDLS and CDR2 is YYNGEE. In DNA, the CDR3 is TGTGCCAGCAGCGCCGGGCAGGGGCTCACAGATACGCAGTATTTT. This translates into CASSAGQGLTDTQYF.

The rearrangement links TRBV4-3 to TRBJ1-1; no firm D call. Germline loops: CDR1 LGHNA, CDR2 YSLEER. The CDR3 runs to 15 residues. V lost 1 base and J 1 base, leaving 10 bases between the germline ends. CDR3 sequence: CASSQAGRKNTEAFF. The CDR3 bases are TGCGCCAGCAGCCAAGCCGGACGTAAGAACACTGAAGCTTTCTTT.

The CDR3: CARKAPGANVLTF. CDR3 coding DNA: TGCGCCAGAAAGGCGCCTGGGGCCAACGTCCTGACTTTC. This sequence joins TRBV10-2 and TRBJ2-6, with unresolved D. Looked up from germline, CDR1 is WSHSY and CDR2 is SAAADI. The CDR3 covers 13 residues. Trimming took off 9 bases at V and 2 bases at J, with 8 bases between the two ends.